These T cell receptor beta chains were read from a single sample in a study of cytomegalovirus exposure and HLA in healthy donors. Method: immunoSEQ multiplex PCR; TCRdb's copy keeps in-frame clones and lacks some. The sample includes 75,000 to 85,000 clones, roughly 75% of them seen just once. Sequencing was done on a sample of PBMCs. These receptors were taken from a male donor in good health and CMV-seronegative. CDR3s include the opening cysteine and the closing phenylalanine or tryptophan. The D gene is left open where the match is weak. Size values are once, few and many counts, or a class for expanded clones, and some rows have none.

>TRBJ2-7|TRBV11-2|-|TRBD1
CASSLGQVVDEQYF
TGTGCCAGCAGCCTGGGACAGGTGGTTGACGAGCAGTACTTC
>TRBJ1-2|TRBV7-2|few|-
CASSPTDGGAGYTF
TGTGCCAGCAGCCCGACGGATGGAGGGGCTGGCTACACCTTC
>TRBJ1-1|TRBV7-9|few|-
CASSSTALPNTEAFF
TGTGCCAGCAGCTCGACAGCCCTTCCGAACACTGAAGCTTTCTTT
>TRBJ2-5|TRBV27|-|TRBD1
CASSLFGTGVLEETQYF
TGTGCCAGCAGTCTCTTCGGGACAGGGGTATTAGAAGAGACCCAGTACTTC
>TRBJ1-2|TRBV7-9|-|-
CASSRSSGAHLPTF
TGTGCCAGCAGCCGCTCTTCAGGGGCGCATCTTCCCACCTTC
>TRBJ1-1|TRBV29-1|-|-
CSVDLGGNTEAFF
TGCAGCGTTGATCTGGGGGGGAACACTGAAGCTTTCTTT
>TRBJ2-2|TRBV2|once|TRBD1
CASSYTAPGQGAGELFF
TGTGCCAGCAGCTACACCGCACCGGGACAGGGTGCCGGGGAGCTGTTTTTT
>TRBJ2-2|TRBV21-1|-|-
CASSTTGLHTGELFF
TGTGCCAGCAGCACGACAGGGTTGCATACCGGGGAGCTGTTTTTT
>TRBJ2-3|TRBV5-1|-|TRBD1
CASSLLQGAADTQYF
TGCGCCAGCAGCTTGCTACAGGGGGCGGCAGATACGCAGTATTTT
>TRBJ2-7|TRBV2|-|TRBD2
CASSGGSGSAYEQYF
TGTGCCAGCAGTGGAGGTAGCGGGAGCGCCTACGAGCAGTACTTC
>TRBJ2-1|TRBV5-1|-|TRBD1
CASSLGDRGAYNEQFF
TGCGCCAGCAGCTTGGGGGACAGGGGCGCCTACAATGAGCAGTTCTTC
>TRBJ2-2|TRBV4-3|-|TRBD1
CASSQRDSSTGELFF
TGCGCCAGCAGCCAAAGGGACAGCTCCACCGGGGAGCTGTTTTTT
>TRBJ2-2|TRBV5-1|-|TRBD2
CASSLGTSGLTGELFF
TGCGCCAGCAGCTTGGGAACTAGCGGGCTTACCGGGGAGCTGTTTTTT
>TRBJ2-7|TRBV20-1|-|-
CSAARVYEQYF
TGCAGTGCGGCCAGGGTTTACGAGCAGTACTTC
>TRBJ2-3|TRBV18|-|-
CASSPPPGGLADTQYF
TGTGCCAGCTCACCCCCCCCGGGGGGCCTCGCAGATACGCAGTATTTT
>TRBJ2-1|TRBV6-5|-|-
CASSYSVYNEQFF
TGTGCCAGCAGTTATTCGGTCTACAATGAGCAGTTCTTC
>TRBJ1-5|TRBV7-9|-|TRBD1
CASSLAGTGVGPQHF
TGTGCCAGCAGCTTAGCGGGGACAGGGGTCGGGCCCCAGCATTTT
>TRBJ2-3|TRBV18|-|-
CASSDAGRADTQYF
TGTGCCAGCTCTGACGCGGGACGGGCAGATACGCAGTATTTT
>TRBJ2-7|TRBV25-1|few|-
CASRSRSVHEQYF
TGTGCCAGCAGATCAAGATCGGTCCACGAGCAGTACTTC
>TRBJ2-1|TRBV18|-|TRBD1
CASSPQMTGGWNEQFF
TGTGCCAGCTCACCACAGATGACAGGGGGCTGGAATGAGCAGTTCTTC
>TRBJ2-3|TRBV5-1|-|TRBD2
CAGSFSGGFTDTQYF
TGCGCCGGCAGCTTTAGCGGGGGCTTCACAGATACGCAGTATTTT
>TRBJ2-5|TRBV6-1|few|-
CASSVGPTPQETQYF
TGTGCCAGCAGTGTGGGGCCTACCCCGCAAGAGACCCAGTACTTC
>TRBJ1-3|TRBV30|-|-
CAWREGPSVDF
TGTGCCTGGAGGGAGGGACCTTCGGTGGATTTT
>TRBJ1-3|TRBV10-3|-|TRBD1
CAISDSDRVFGNTIYF
TGTGCCATCAGTGATTCCGACAGGGTCTTTGGAAACACCATATATTTT
>TRBJ2-7|TRBV7-9|-|-
CASSPGQHYEQYF
TGTGCCAGCAGCCCCGGACAGCACTACGAGCAGTACTTC
>TRBJ2-3|TRBV6-5|-|-
CASSEWGQDTQYF
TGTGCCAGCAGTGAATGGGGGCAAGATACGCAGTATTTT
>TRBJ2-6|TRBV5-4|-|-
CASSLGLGSGANVLTF
TGTGCCAGCAGCTTGGGGCTAGGTTCTGGGGCCAACGTCCTGACTTTC
>TRBJ1-2|TRBV5-1|-|TRBD1
CASSLAATGANYGYTF
TGCGCCAGCAGCTTGGCCGCGACAGGGGCAAACTATGGCTACACCTTC
>TRBJ2-1|TRBV28|-|TRBD1
CASSLPGTGMFF
TGTGCCAGCAGTTTGCCTGGGACAGGTATGTTCTTC
>TRBJ2-2|TRBV11-2|-|-
CASSTPPDRSNTGELFF
TGTGCCAGCAGCACCCCCCCCGACAGATCGAACACCGGGGAGCTGTTTTTT
>TRBJ2-3|TRBV19|-|-
CASSPKRGLADTQYF
TGTGCCAGCAGCCCCAAGAGAGGGCTGGCAGATACGCAGTATTTT
>TRBJ1-2|TRBV25-1|once|-
CASTEVMDREFYGYTF
TGTGCCAGCACTGAGGTCATGGACAGAGAATTCTATGGCTACACCTTC
>TRBJ1-2|TRBV5-6|-|-
CASSLGRRDGYPF
TGTGCCAGCAGCTTGGGACGGCGGGACGGCTACCCCTTC
>TRBJ2-5|TRBV1|-|-
CTSSQVYLLRYF
TGCACCAGCAGCCAAGTGTACCTTCTGAGGTACTTC
>TRBJ2-1|TRBV4-3|-|TRBD2
CASSQVGLPGGALFF
TGCGCCAGCAGCCAAGTTGGATTACCGGGGGGGGCCCTTTTCTTC
>TRBJ2-2|TRBV19|-|TRBD1
CATQDRIFGELFF
TGTGCCACCCAGGACAGGATATTCGGGGAGCTGTTTTTT
>TRBJ2-1|TRBV19|once|-
CASSAIALYNEQFF
TGTGCCAGTAGTGCTATAGCCCTCTACAATGAGCAGTTCTTC
>TRBJ2-7|TRBV2|few|-
CASSEAFGQVYEQYF
TGTGCCAGCAGTGAGGCCTTTGGGCAGGTGTACGAGCAGTACTTC
>TRBJ1-3|TRBV19|-|-
CASSITRTASGNTIYF
TGTGCCAGTAGTATCACCCGGACAGCCTCTGGAAACACCATATATTTT
>TRBJ2-1|TRBV15|-|TRBD1
CATSGDRGKYNEQFF
TGTGCCACCAGCGGGGACAGGGGCAAGTACAATGAGCAGTTCTTC
>TRBJ1-2|TRBV4-1|-|TRBD1
CASSLSGTEEKSNYGYTF
TGCGCCAGCAGCCTGTCCGGGACAGAAGAGAAATCTAACTATGGCTACACCTTC
>TRBJ2-1|TRBV15|once|TRBD1
CATKGQGAQSSYNEQFF
TGTGCCACTAAGGGGCAGGGGGCACAAAGCTCCTACAATGAGCAGTTCTTC
>TRBJ1-3|TRBV5-1|-|-
CASSLAGGSGNTIYF
TGCGCCAGCAGCTTGGCCGGGGGTTCAGGAAACACCATATATTTT
>TRBJ1-6|TRBV10-3|-|-
CAIGQASDSPLHF
TGTGCCATCGGGCAGGCCTCAGATTCACCCCTCCACTTT
>TRBJ2-7|TRBV7-9|once|TRBD1
CASSRQGVDEQYF
TGTGCCAGCAGCAGACAGGGGGTAGACGAGCAGTACTTC
>TRBJ2-1|TRBV5-1|few|TRBD2
CASSGGRAGGPALSYNEQFF
TGCGCCAGCAGCGGGGGTCGAGCGGGAGGCCCCGCCCTCTCCTACAATGAGCAGTTCTTC
>TRBJ2-7|TRBV5-6|-|TRBD2
CASSTRTSRINNEQYF
TGTGCCAGCAGCACGCGGACTAGTCGTATAAACAACGAGCAGTACTTC
>TRBJ2-2|TRBV15|-|-
CATSRDRLDTGELFF
TGTGCCACCAGCAGAGACCGACTCGACACCGGGGAGCTGTTTTTT
>TRBJ1-2|TRBV19|-|-
CASSEADYGYPF
TGTGCCAGTAGTGAGGCCGACTATGGCTACCCCTTC
>TRBJ2-7|TRBV13|-|-
CASSSGWKDEQYF
TGTGCCAGCAGTTCAGGGTGGAAGGACGAGCAGTACTTC
>TRBJ1-5|TRBV5-1|-|-
CASSFNRDQPQHF
TGCGCCAGCAGCTTTAACAGGGATCAGCCCCAGCATTTT
>TRBJ1-1|TRBV28|-|-
CASSFGGTEAFF
TGTGCCAGCAGTTTCGGGGGCACTGAAGCTTTCTTT
>TRBJ1-3|TRBV19|-|-
CASTSEPGNTIYF
TGTGCCAGTACTTCAGAACCTGGAAACACCATATATTTT
>TRBJ2-1|TRBV2|-|TRBD1
CASSERPGQGGDEQFF
TGTGCCAGTTCAGAGCGACCGGGACAGGGGGGGGATGAGCAGTTCTTC
>TRBJ1-5|TRBV2|few|TRBD1
CASSRDRGYQPQHF
TGTGCCAGCAGCCGGGACAGGGGTTATCAGCCCCAGCATTTT
>TRBJ1-2|TRBV5-6|-|TRBD1
CASSLGTGDRGYTF
TGTGCCAGCAGCTTGGGGACAGGGGATCGAGGCTACACCTTC
>TRBJ1-4|TRBV5-5|-|-
CASSLFQSTNEKLFF
TGTGCCAGCAGCTTGTTCCAGTCAACTAATGAAAAACTGTTTTTT
>TRBJ1-5|TRBV6-5|-|-
CATRPGPTNQPQHF
TGTGCCACCCGGCCGGGTCCAACCAATCAGCCCCAGCATTTT
>TRBJ1-2|TRBV5-1|few|-
CASSLDRRGHPNYGYTF
TGCGCCAGCAGCTTAGACCGCCGAGGGCACCCAAACTATGGCTACACCTTC
>TRBJ1-3|TRBV6-6|-|-
CASSPTGRGTGNTIYF
TGTGCCAGCAGCCCAACAGGGAGAGGCACCGGAAACACCATATATTTT